The sequence of this TCR beta chain was determined in a study of graft-versus-host responses after intestinal transplantation. Study summary: All recipients got anti-thymocyte globulin induction, then tacrolimus and steroids for about three years. Findings and caveats of the study: Patients who carried graft-donor T cell macrochimerism also had high graft-versus-host to host-versus-graft clonal ratios in their allografts. Recipient bone marrow held GvH clones, some seen earlier in ileum or blood.

This CDR3 is built from 16 residues. Germline V gene data show CDR1 as SGHRS and CDR2 as YFSETQ. V lost 0 bases and J 2 bases, leaving 12 bases between the germline ends. As to this clone: Its antigen remains unknown.

Method: immunoSEQ multiplex PCR; TCRdb's copy keeps in-frame clones and lacks some. The table has under 90,000 clones, approximately 90% seen once. The source is a human donor who was the organ donor for an intestinal transplant. The source material was unstimulated CD4+ T cells sorted from spleen or lymph node cells, sampled before transplant. J is TRBJ1-3 and V is TRBV5-1, with D perhaps matching TRBD1 (5 bases). CDR3: CASSLGVGAAGNTIYF. In DNA form, the CDR3 reads TGCGCCAGCAGCTTGGGGGTAGGGGCGGCTGGAAACACCATATATTTT.